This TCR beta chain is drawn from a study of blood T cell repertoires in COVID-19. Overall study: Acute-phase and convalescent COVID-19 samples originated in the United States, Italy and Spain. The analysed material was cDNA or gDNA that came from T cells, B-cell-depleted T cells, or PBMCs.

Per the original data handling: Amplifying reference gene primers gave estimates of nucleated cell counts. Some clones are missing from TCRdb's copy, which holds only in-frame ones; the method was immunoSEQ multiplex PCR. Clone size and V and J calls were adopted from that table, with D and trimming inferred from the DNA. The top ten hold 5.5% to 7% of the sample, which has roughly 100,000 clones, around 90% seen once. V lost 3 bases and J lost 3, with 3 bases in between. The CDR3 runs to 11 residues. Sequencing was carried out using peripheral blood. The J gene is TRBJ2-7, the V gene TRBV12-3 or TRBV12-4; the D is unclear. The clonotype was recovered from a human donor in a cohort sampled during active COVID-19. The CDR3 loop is CASSFIYEQYF. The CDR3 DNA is TGTGCCAGCAGTTTTATCTACGAGCAGTACTTC.